A single sample gave rise to the 22 T cell receptor beta chains below, sequenced in a study of response to subunit inactivated influenza vaccine. Via MiXCR, TCRdb re-called the RT-PCR reads, giving one row per CDR3 protein. The data contain hundreds of thousands of distinct CDR3 sequences, 15% to 17% of them seen just once; the ten biggest clones take up under 14%. The input for sequencing was PBMCs from blood, taken less than 13 days after vaccination. All receptors derive from a man between 50 and 59 years old who received an inactivated influenza vaccine.

This clonotype was seen many times. J is TRBJ1-1 and V is TRBV7-9, with no clear D. The CDR3 has 10 residues. CDR1 and CDR2 (germline): SEHNR, FQNEAQ (reference sequence). V lost 4 bases to trimming and J lost 8 bases, with 5 bases between them. This CDR3 reads CASSSIEAFF. CDR3 coding DNA: TGTGCCAGCAGCTCAATCGAAGCTTTCTTT.

The chain employs TRBV12-3 or TRBV12-4 and TRBJ1-1; 7 bases line up with TRBD1. Trimming cost V 4 bases and J 10 bases; bases outside gene matches: 6. The CDR3 loop spans 12 amino acids. The CDR3 here is CASSSTGIAAFF. In nucleotides, the CDR3 is TGTGCCAGCAGTTCGACAGGGATAGCAGCTTTCTTT.

The chain has TRBV24-1 and TRBJ2-2; possibly TRBD1 for D (6 bases). This CDR3 contains 16 residues. The germline V and J ends were trimmed by 3 bases and 0 bases, with 10 bases remaining between them. Germline values: CDR1 KGHDR, CDR2 SFDVKD. Written as DNA, the CDR3 is TGTGCCACCAGTGATCCGAGACAGGCGAACACCGGGGAGCTGTTTTTT. Its translation is CATSDPRQANTGELFF.

The J gene is TRBJ1-5, the V gene TRBV7-9; tentative D call: TRBD1 (6 bases). V was pared by 0 bases and J by 3 bases, with 9 bases between. Germline assignment: CDR1 SEHNR and CDR2 FQNEAQ (reference sequence). The CDR3 extends over 15 amino acids. The CDR3 loop is CASSLAGADNQPQHF. CDR3 nucleotide sequence: TGTGCCAGCAGCTTAGCGGGGGCCGACAATCAGCCCCAGCATTTT.

The chain employs TRBV21-1 and TRBJ1-3. TRBV21-1 is a pseudogene locus. The CDR3 runs to 17 residues. The CDR3 coding sequence is TGTGCCAGCAGCAAAAAAGGTGACAGAAGCTCTGGAAACACCATATATTTT. It codes for CASSKKGDRSSGNTIYF.

The table lists this clonotype with a few counts. This chain links TRBV24-1 with TRBJ2-1; 7 nucleotides match TRBD1. The CDR3 is 15 amino acids. The ends lost 5 bases at V and 4 bases at J; junction bases unmatched: 7. Germline V gene sequence: CDR1 KGHDR, CDR2 SFDVKD. DNA for the CDR3: TGTGCCACCAGTGTATCCGGGACAGTATACAATGAGCAGTTCTTC. Encoded protein: CATSVSGTVYNEQFF.

The genes are TRBV11-1 and TRBJ2-3, with TRBD2 matching 9 bases. CDR3 length: 17 amino acids. Germline V CDR1 and CDR2: SGHAT, FQDESV (reference sequence). With V trimmed by 2 bases and J by 2 bases, 8 bases remained unmatched. CDR3 sequence reads: CASSLWERGAITDTQYF. CDR3 DNA sequence: TGTGCCAGCAGCTTATGGGAGCGGGGGGCTATCACAGATACGCAGTATTTT.

The chain recombines TRBV9 with TRBJ2-7; the match to TRBD1 covers 9 bases. Looked up from germline, CDR1 is SGDLS and CDR2 is YYNGEE. CDR3 length: 15 residues. The V and J ends lost 0 bases and 2 bases, in that order; junction bases with no gene match: 3. The CDR3 nucleotides read TGTGCCAGCAGCGTAGCAGGGACAGGGACCTACGAGCAGTACTTC. Translated, it gives CASSVAGTGTYEQYF. The entire variable domain, with the rest obtained from reference TRBV9 and TRBJ2-7, is as follows: DSGVTQTPKHLITATGQRVTLRCSPRSGDLSVYWYQQSLDQGLQFLIQYYNGEERAKGNILERFSAQQFPDLHSELNLSSLELGDSALYFCASSVAGTGTYEQYFGPGTRLTVT.

J is TRBJ2-3 and V is TRBV30; D might be TRBD1 (6 bases). The CDR3 extends over 13 amino acids. V shed 1 base and J shed 10 bases, with 15 bases lying between them. Germline loops: CDR1 GTSNPN, CDR2 SVGIG (reference sequence). CDR3: CAWSGLQDSPQYF. The CDR3 coding sequence is TGTGCCTGGAGTGGACTCCAGGACAGTCCGCAGTATTTT.

The table lists this clonotype with a few counts. J is TRBJ2-7 and V is TRBV5-1; TRBD1 matches at 7 bases. CDR1 SGHRS and CDR2 YFSETQ come from the germline V gene. The CDR3 covers 15 residues. The J segment lost 2 bases and the V segment lost 4 bases, leaving 9 bases of the junction unmatched. The CDR3 DNA sequence: TGCGCCAGCAGCATTAAGGACAGGCTTACCTACGAGCAGTACTTC. Protein sequence: CASSIKDRLTYEQYF.

This clonotype turned up a few times. The chain carries TRBV29-1 and TRBJ1-1, with 9 bases aligning to TRBD1. With V trimmed by 6 bases and J by 5 bases, 7 bases remained unmatched. Germline-derived CDR1 and CDR2 are SQVTM and ANQGSEA. The CDR3 totals 13 residues. CDR3 protein: CSVEQGARTEAFF. The CDR3 DNA is TGCAGCGTCGAACAGGGGGCCAGGACTGAAGCTTTCTTT.

This clonotype was found a few times. The chain has TRBV30 and TRBJ1-3; 7 bases match TRBD1. There are 17 residues in the CDR3. Germline CDR1 is GTSNPN and CDR2 is SVGIG (reference sequence). Losses at the gene ends were 2 bases for V and 2 bases for J; bases not matched to a gene: 12. The CDR3 region has the DNA TGTGCCTGGAGTCGCATAGACAGGGTTGGGGCTGGAAACACCATATATTTT. It translates to CAWSRIDRVGAGNTIYF.

The V call is TRBV11-2, the J call TRBJ1-6; the D is unclear. The CDR3 sequence is 15 residues long. CDR1 and CDR2 from the germline V gene are SGHAT and FQNNGV. Trimming took off 2 bases at V and 14 bases at J, with 19 bases between the two ends. CDR3 in DNA: TGTGCCAGCAGCTTATCTCGGACCTCGATGGAGACCCTCCACTTT. Amino acid sequence: CASSLSRTSMETLHF.

This clonotype was seen ten or more times. The gene calls are TRBV7-2 and TRBJ2-7, with 10 bases matching TRBD1. The germline gives CDR1 SGHTA, CDR2 FQGNSA. The J segment lost 4 bases and the V segment lost 5 bases, leaving 8 bases of the junction unmatched. The CDR3 covers 15 residues. CDR3 in amino acids: CASSQDPGQGYEQYF. CDR3 nucleotides: TGTGCCAGCAGCCAAGACCCGGGACAGGGGTACGAGCAGTACTTC.

The chain is built from TRBV5-1 and TRBJ1-1; a weak D match, TRBD1 (5 bases). The V gene's germline CDR1 is SGHRS and CDR2 YFSETQ. Trimming removed 0 bases from V and 1 base from J, with 7 bases in between. This CDR3 comprises 14 residues. CDR3 amino acids: CASSLVGENTEAFF. The CDR3 DNA is TGCGCCAGCAGCTTGGTGGGGGAGAACACTGAAGCTTTCTTT.

The genes are TRBV20-1 and TRBJ2-7, with TRBD2 matching 12 bases. The CDR3 runs to 15 residues. J was trimmed by 2 bases and V by 6 bases; bases with no gene match: 8. Per the germline V gene, CDR1 is DFQATT and CDR2 is SNEGSKA (reference sequence). CDR3 sequence (DNA): TGCAGTGCGACCGGGACTAGCGGGCAAACCTACGAGCAGTACTTC. Translating it yields CSATGTSGQTYEQYF.

CDR3: CATRKSPNSPLHF. In nucleotides, the CDR3 is TGTGCCACCAGGAAGTCTCCGAATTCACCCCTCCACTTT. V gene TRBV6-1 combines with J gene TRBJ1-6, with unresolved D. Germline V gene sequence: CDR1 MNHNS, CDR2 SASEGT. Trimming removed 10 bases at V and 7 bases at J, with 14 bases between. CDR3 length: 13 residues.

The chain recombines TRBV6-1 with TRBJ1-5; tentative D call: TRBD1 (5 bases). CDR1 is MNHNS and CDR2 is SASEGT in the germline V gene. The CDR3 spans 15 residues. Trimming cost V 7 bases and J 2 bases, with 15 bases left between them. CDR3 bases: TGTGCCAGCACAGAGGACCTGGGGGGCAATCAGCCCCAGCATTTT. Its protein product is CASTEDLGGNQPQHF.

This clonotype turned up a few times. This rearrangement joins TRBV10-3 to TRBJ1-2, with a possible D match to TRBD1 (5 bases). The V gene's germline CDR1 is ENHRY and CDR2 SYGVKD. The CDR3 length is 16 residues. The ends were cut back, 0 bases at V and 0 bases at J, with 11 bases in the middle. The CDR3 DNA reads TGTGCCATCAGTGAGTCGGGGCAGGGATCTAACTATGGCTACACCTTC. Encoded protein: CAISESGQGSNYGYTF.

This clonotype was detected only a few times. The chain uses TRBV6-1 and TRBJ2-2, with D unresolved. V shed 5 bases and J shed 4 bases, with 17 bases lying between them. The CDR3 length is 16 residues. Germline V gene data show CDR1 as MNHNS and CDR2 as SASEGT. CDR3 residues: CASSLSPETITGELFF. The CDR3 DNA follows: TGTGCCAGCAGTCTCTCTCCCGAGACCATCACCGGGGAGCTGTTTTTT.

This clonotype came up a few times. The chain recombines TRBV25-1 with TRBJ2-1; TRBD1 aligns across 10 bases. There are 16 residues in the CDR3. V shed 4 bases, J shed 10 bases, and the junction held 13 bases outside the gene matches. Germline V CDR1 and CDR2: MGHDK, SYGVNS. The CDR3 loop reads CASSGRTGGALGEQFF. CDR3 nucleotides: TGTGCCAGCAGTGGCCGGACAGGGGGGGCTCTTGGGGAGCAGTTCTTC.

A word on this clonotype: A much larger clone is a single base away; this may be a read error. J is TRBJ2-7 and V is TRBV7-9, with D uncertain. Germline CDR1 is SEHNR and CDR2 is FQNEAQ (reference sequence). The V and J ends lost 5 bases and 3 bases respectively, with 5 bases between them. The CDR3 covers 11 residues. CDR3 DNA: TGTGCCAGCAGCCGCCACTACGAGCAGTACTTC. Protein product: CASSRHYEQYF.